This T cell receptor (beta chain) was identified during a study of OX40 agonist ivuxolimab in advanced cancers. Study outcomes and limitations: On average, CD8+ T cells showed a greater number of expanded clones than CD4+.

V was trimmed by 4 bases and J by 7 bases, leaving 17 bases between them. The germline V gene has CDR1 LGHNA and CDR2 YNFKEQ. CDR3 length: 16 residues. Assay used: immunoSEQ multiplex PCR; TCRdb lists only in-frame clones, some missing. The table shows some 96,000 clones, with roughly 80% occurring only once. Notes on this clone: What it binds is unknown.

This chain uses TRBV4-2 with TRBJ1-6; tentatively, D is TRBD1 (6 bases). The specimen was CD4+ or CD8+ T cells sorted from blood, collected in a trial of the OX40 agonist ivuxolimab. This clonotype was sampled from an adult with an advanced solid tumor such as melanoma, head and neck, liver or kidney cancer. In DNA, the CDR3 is TGTGCCAGCAGCCGACTAGGGGGGACGAAGAATTCACCCCTCCACTTT. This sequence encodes CASSRLGGTKNSPLHF.